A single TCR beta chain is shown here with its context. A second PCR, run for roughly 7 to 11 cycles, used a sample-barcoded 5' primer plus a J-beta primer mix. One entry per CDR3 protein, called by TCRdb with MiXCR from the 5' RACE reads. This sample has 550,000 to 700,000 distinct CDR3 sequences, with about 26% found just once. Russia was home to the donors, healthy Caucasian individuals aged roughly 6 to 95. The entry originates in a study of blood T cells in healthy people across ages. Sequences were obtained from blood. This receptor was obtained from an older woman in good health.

The CDR3 coding sequence is TGTGCCAGCTCCCTCTCAGGGGCATTTGGCGAGCAGTACTTC. This sequence encodes CASSLSGAFGEQYF. The chain couples TRBV7-3 to TRBJ2-7; TRBD1 is a possible D gene (6 bases). V lost 8 bases, J lost 6 bases, and 20 bases lay in between. Germline values: CDR1 SGHTA, CDR2 FQGTGA. The CDR3 is 14 residues long.